This is a list of T cell receptor beta chains from one sample in a study of blood T cell repertoires in COVID-19. Sequencing was performed with immunoSEQ multiplex PCR; in TCRdb, only in-frame clones are kept and a portion is missing. The repertoire holds under 500,000 clones, with roughly 91% as singletons. The sample taken for sequencing was peripheral blood. These receptors were taken from a woman in her 30s with acute or convalescent COVID-19. Both conserved end residues are part of each CDR3.

j_call: TRBJ1-2; v_call: TRBV12-5; cdr3_aa: CASGLGGNGYTF
j_call: TRBJ2-3; v_call: TRBV4-1; cdr3_aa: CASSSSFTSTDTQYF
j_call: TRBJ1-1; v_call: TRBV18; cdr3_aa: CASSPRGQAVVEAFF
j_call: TRBJ2-5; v_call: TRBV10-1; cdr3_aa: CASSLGGAEETQYF
j_call: TRBJ2-1; v_call: TRBV3-1/TRBV3-2; cdr3_aa: CASSRGLDYNEQFF
j_call: TRBJ1-4; v_call: TRBV3-1/TRBV3-2; cdr3_aa: CASSQYPQGTESNEKLFF
j_call: TRBJ2-2; v_call: TRBV19; cdr3_aa: CASSSGGVRTGELFF
j_call: TRBJ2-6; v_call: TRBV27; cdr3_aa: CASSFAPGTPDSGANVLTF
j_call: TRBJ1-4; v_call: TRBV11-1; cdr3_aa: CASSPDGETNEKLFF
j_call: TRBJ1-1; v_call: TRBV7-9; cdr3_aa: CASSSRTGNTEAFF
j_call: TRBJ2-5; v_call: TRBV5-1; cdr3_aa: CASSEIAGGPPETQYF
j_call: TRBJ2-7; v_call: TRBV6-6; cdr3_aa: CASGNVAGSNEQYF
j_call: TRBJ2-3; v_call: TRBV11-3; cdr3_aa: CASSLGVSGSTDTQYF
j_call: TRBJ2-2; v_call: TRBV9; cdr3_aa: CASSPPGTGVTGELFF
j_call: TRBJ1-5; v_call: TRBV27; cdr3_aa: CASSHGGGNQPQHF
j_call: TRBJ1-2; v_call: TRBV29-1; cdr3_aa: CSVELEDRVYGYTF
j_call: TRBJ2-7; v_call: TRBV11-2; cdr3_aa: CASSFSRTYEQYF
j_call: TRBJ1-6; v_call: TRBV30; cdr3_aa: CAWNQEGDSPLHF
j_call: TRBJ1-6; v_call: TRBV3-1/TRBV3-2; cdr3_aa: CASSPGGLENSPLHF
j_call: TRBJ2-7; v_call: TRBV6-5; cdr3_aa: CASRPTQGYEQYF
j_call: TRBJ2-2; v_call: TRBV27; cdr3_aa: CASSSLAGGNTGELFF
j_call: TRBJ1-1; v_call: TRBV4-1; cdr3_aa: CASSQAPHGGGNTEAFF
j_call: TRBJ2-5; v_call: TRBV29-1; cdr3_aa: CSVGGGGHPGETQYF
j_call: TRBJ1-4; v_call: TRBV15; cdr3_aa: CATSRDTATNEKLFF
j_call: TRBJ2-3; v_call: TRBV2; cdr3_aa: CASRRNTDTQYF
j_call: TRBJ1-1; v_call: TRBV2; cdr3_aa: CASSGPRVGTEAFF
j_call: TRBJ2-7; v_call: TRBV4-2; cdr3_aa: CASSQDIGSEQYF
j_call: TRBJ2-1; v_call: TRBV6-1; cdr3_aa: CASSEVGVAGGLNEQFF
j_call: TRBJ1-1; v_call: TRBV6-6; cdr3_aa: CASSLPQRGAIWTEAFF
j_call: TRBJ2-5; v_call: TRBV5-6; cdr3_aa: CASSFRETQYF
j_call: TRBJ2-2; v_call: TRBV7-9; cdr3_aa: CASSQFTGELFF
j_call: TRBJ2-1; v_call: TRBV10-2; cdr3_aa: CASSEVGGGAYNEQFF
j_call: TRBJ2-2; v_call: TRBV27; cdr3_aa: CASSFSTSVGTGELFF
j_call: TRBJ1-2; v_call: TRBV2; cdr3_aa: CARREDGYTF
j_call: TRBJ1-1; v_call: TRBV12-3/TRBV12-4; cdr3_aa: CASSLTRPAEAFF
j_call: TRBJ1-1; v_call: TRBV29-1; cdr3_aa: CSVSGQVGTVAFF
j_call: TRBJ2-3; v_call: TRBV3-1/TRBV3-2; cdr3_aa: CASSHKPGLAFVRVDTQYF
j_call: TRBJ2-3; v_call: TRBV25-1; cdr3_aa: CATGVSDTQYF
j_call: TRBJ2-3; v_call: TRBV23-1; cdr3_aa: CASSIYTDTQYF
j_call: TRBJ2-1; v_call: TRBV5-1; cdr3_aa: CASSGGLTEMALRYNEQFF
j_call: TRBJ2-7; v_call: TRBV11-2; cdr3_aa: CASSRGQGEFEQYF
j_call: TRBJ2-1; v_call: TRBV30; cdr3_aa: CAWAGREQQFF
j_call: TRBJ2-1; v_call: TRBV12-3/TRBV12-4; cdr3_aa: CASSLGLTNEQFF
j_call: TRBJ1-1; v_call: TRBV5-1; cdr3_aa: CASSLMGGSTEAFF
j_call: TRBJ1-1; v_call: TRBV5-1; cdr3_aa: CASTEGDGDNTEAFF
j_call: TRBJ2-7; v_call: TRBV21-1; cdr3_aa: CASTGLGGTYEQYF
j_call: TRBJ2-5; v_call: TRBV15; cdr3_aa: CATSRVGKLAVETQYF
j_call: TRBJ2-3; v_call: TRBV5-1; cdr3_aa: CASSFRYTDTQYF
j_call: TRBJ2-7; v_call: TRBV9; cdr3_aa: CASAWGRGGSYEQYF
j_call: TRBJ1-4; v_call: TRBV15; cdr3_aa: CATSTLPGFANEKLFF
j_call: TRBJ1-5; v_call: TRBV28; cdr3_aa: CASSLIRQGATNQPQHF
j_call: TRBJ2-5; v_call: TRBV19; cdr3_aa: CASSRDSQETQYF
j_call: TRBJ1-2; v_call: TRBV19; cdr3_aa: CASTRQGANYGYTF
j_call: TRBJ2-5; v_call: TRBV7-3; cdr3_aa: CASSPHTGGTQYF
j_call: TRBJ1-3; v_call: TRBV5-1; cdr3_aa: CASRPTGIENRNTIYF
j_call: TRBJ2-3; v_call: TRBV4-1; cdr3_aa: CASSQPGTGPDTQYF
j_call: TRBJ1-4; v_call: TRBV28; cdr3_aa: CASSSHMGGNVDEKLFF
j_call: TRBJ1-2; v_call: TRBV5-1; cdr3_aa: CASSPGTGRPDGYTF
j_call: TRBJ2-1; v_call: TRBV2; cdr3_aa: CASRSTSGSYNEQFF